Presented here are 5 T cell receptor beta chains from one specimen sequenced in a study of blood T cell repertoires in COVID-19. Method: immunoSEQ multiplex PCR; TCRdb's copy keeps in-frame clones and lacks some. The repertoire has some 86,000 clones, 85% to 90% of them found once; the top ten carry about 15%. The sample consisted of peripheral blood. These receptors all stem from a woman between 65 and 79 years old with acute or convalescent COVID-19.

This chain uses TRBV27 with TRBJ1-2; TRBD1 aligns across 7 bases. Losses at the gene ends were 8 bases for V and 4 bases for J; bases not matched to a gene: 13. Germline V lookup: CDR1 MNHEY, CDR2 SMNVEV (reference sequence). This CDR3 has 15 residues. The CDR3 DNA reads TGTGCCAGCGGGATTCGGACAGGCTGGGGCTATGGCTACACCTTC. It specifies CASGIRTGWGYGYTF.

This chain uses TRBV11-2 with TRBJ2-5; tentatively, D is TRBD2 (7 bases). The V gene's germline CDR1 is SGHAT and CDR2 FQNNGV. Trimming stripped 3 bases from V and 4 bases from J, with 15 bases between. This CDR3 is 15 amino acids long. CDR3 region: CASSFRGGAGETQYF. The CDR3 DNA reads TGTGCCAGCAGCTTTAGGGGGGGGGCTGGAGAGACCCAGTACTTC.

J is TRBJ2-5 and V is TRBV5-6; a weak D match, TRBD2 (6 bases). Deletions cut 0 bases from V and 4 bases from J, with 7 bases between. Per germline, CDR1 SGHDT and CDR2 YYEEEE. This CDR3 region has 13 residues. The CDR3 here is CASSLDGGETQYF. In DNA, the CDR3 is TGTGCCAGCAGCTTGGACGGGGGAGAGACCCAGTACTTC.

The rearrangement links TRBV7-6 to TRBJ2-5, with TRBD2 matching over 9 bases. This CDR3 has 15 residues. V lost 2 bases to trimming and J lost 1 base; unmatched junction nucleotides: 2. Per germline, CDR1 SGHVS and CDR2 FNYEAQ. The CDR3 is CASSLRLAAQETQYF. CDR3 coding DNA: TGTGCCAGCAGCTTAAGACTAGCGGCCCAAGAGACCCAGTACTTC.

The genes are TRBV27 and TRBJ1-2; TRBD1 might be the D (5 bases). Trimming took off 2 bases at V and 1 base at J, with 11 bases between the two ends. Germline lookup yields CDR1 MNHEY and CDR2 SMNVEV (reference sequence). This CDR3 has 15 amino acids. The CDR3 DNA is TGTGCCAGCAGTTTAAGTAACAGGCTTAACTATGGCTACACCTTC. Its translation is CASSLSNRLNYGYTF.